The 2 T cell receptor beta chains reported below all come from one sample, sequenced in a study of T cells in Graves' hyperthyroidism and ophthalmopathy. The CDR3 regions of TCR beta were amplified from RNA transcripts. During a first-round RT-PCR of the TCR CDR3, the HTBI primer set was used. TCRdb recomputed calls from the multiplex PCR reads with MiXCR, one row per CDR3 protein. Counted here are a few hundred thousand distinct CDR3 sequences, just over 45% occurring once; the ten biggest clones make up about 7.8%. The sequencing input was peripheral blood or thyroid tissue (not recorded which). All receptors derive from a woman under 30 with Graves' hyperthyroidism.

This clonotype was recorded many times. The V and J genes are TRBV20-1 and TRBJ2-7; 7 bases agree with TRBD1. V was clipped by 2 bases and J by 2 bases; unmatched bases: 6. The CDR3 totals 14 residues. Looked up from germline, CDR1 is DFQATT and CDR2 is SNEGSKA (reference sequence). The CDR3 bases are TGCAGTGCTAGAAGACAGGGTACGGCCTACGAGCAGTACTTC. As protein: CSARRQGTAYEQYF.

This clonotype was seen at least ten times. The V gene is TRBV25-1, the J gene TRBJ1-2, with unresolved D. V lost 3 bases to trimming and J lost 5 bases, with 16 bases between them. The V gene's germline CDR1 is MGHDK and CDR2 SYGVNS. The CDR3 extends over 15 amino acids. CDR3 nucleotides: TGTGCCAGCAGTGACTGGGTGGGGAGTAAATATGGCTACACCTTC. This translates into CASSDWVGSKYGYTF.